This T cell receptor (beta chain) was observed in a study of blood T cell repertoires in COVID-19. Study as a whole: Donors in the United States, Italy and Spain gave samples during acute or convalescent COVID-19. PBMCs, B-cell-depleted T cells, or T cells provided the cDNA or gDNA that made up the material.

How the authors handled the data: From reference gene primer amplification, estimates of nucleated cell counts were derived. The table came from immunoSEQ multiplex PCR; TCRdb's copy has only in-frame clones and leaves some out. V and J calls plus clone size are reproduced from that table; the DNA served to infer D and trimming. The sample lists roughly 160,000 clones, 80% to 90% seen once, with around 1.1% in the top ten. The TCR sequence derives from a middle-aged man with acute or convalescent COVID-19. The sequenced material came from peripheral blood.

The CDR3 sequence: CASSLAAGLIYF. As DNA, the CDR3 is TGTGCCAGCAGCTTAGCAGCTGGACTCATATATTTT. The chain employs TRBV11-2 and TRBJ1-3, with D uncertain. The germline V gene encodes CDR1 SGHAT and CDR2 FQNNGV. Trimming cost V 1 base and J 12 bases, with 10 bases left between them. The length of the CDR3 is 12 residues.